The sequence of this T cell receptor (beta chain) was determined in a study of vaccination and CD4 T cells after COVID-19. This clonotype was picked up a small number of times. What it binds is unknown. The CDR3 totals 15 residues. V was trimmed by 4 bases and J by 5 bases, leaving 15 bases between them. Germline loops: CDR1 LNHDA, CDR2 SQIVND (reference sequence). Treatment: approximately nine-day PBMC culture with coronavirus spike peptide pools or control peptides (ViraFEST assay). With more than eight days of culture completed, CD4+ T cells were isolated by negative selection. Cultured CD4+ T cell DNA was sequenced using the Oncomine TCR Beta short-read assay. TCRdb independently ran MiXCR on the PCR reads; one entry per CDR3 protein. The top ten clones hold approximately 20% of a sample with tens of thousands of distinct CDR3 sequences, 40% to 50% of them seen once.

The receptor was isolated from a human donor who received a COVID-19 vaccine. This chain connects TRBV19 to TRBJ1-5; D gene unclear. The specimen comprised CD4+ T cells from blood, cultured in vitro, sampled before SARS-CoV-2 vaccination. The CDR3 nucleotides read TGTGCCAGTAGTACGGAGGGAGGCGAGCATCAGCCCCAGCATTTT. This sequence encodes CASSTEGGEHQPQHF.